This T cell receptor delta chain was observed in a study of γδ T cells in repeated Plasmodium falciparum infection. The wider study: Malian repertoires were sampled cross-sectionally without transmission and longitudinally through febrile malaria.

Study-level points and caveats: Donors in Mali lived in a small rural village, largely one ethnic group. Compared with Australian children, Malian Vdelta2-negative repertoires seemed more clonal, less diverse, less shared.

In regard to this clone: Antigen specificity is unknown. Since a far larger clone is one base different, this is likely a read error. Other DNA sequences in this sample translate to the same CDR3.

TCRdb reprocessed the multiplex PCR reads through CATT. This table holds 75,000 to 100,000 delta-chain clones, more than 1.4% found once. Flow sorting of PBMC yielded separate Vgamma9/Vdelta2+ and Vdelta2-negative gammadelta T cell populations for bulk repertoire analysis. CDR1 is GEAIGNYY and CDR2 is EKD in the germline V gene. The CDR3 covers 22 residues. V gene TRDV2 combines with J gene TRDJ3; 9 nucleotides agree with TRDD3. The J gene is absent in TCRdb and was assigned here via DNA matching to germline. Sequencing input: gamma-delta T cells from blood. This TCR was sampled from a pool of human donors (malaria-infected and uninfected, not separated). The CDR3 DNA follows: TGTGCCTGCGACATCCTACCCCGTACTGGGGGACTACTCTCCTGGGACACCCGACAGATGTTTTTC. Translation: CACDILPRTGGLLSWDTRQMFF.